This T cell receptor (beta chain) was sequenced during a study of T cell responses to AZD1222 COVID-19 vaccine. The CDR3 sequence is 14 residues long. Per the germline V gene, CDR1 is MDHEN and CDR2 is SYDVKM. The V gene lost 3 bases and the J gene lost 1 base, with 9 bases spanning the gap. Assay used: immunoSEQ multiplex PCR; TCRdb lists only in-frame clones, some missing. This sample has 90,000 to 120,000 clones, with approximately 90% found just once. The rearrangement links TRBV28 to TRBJ1-1, with D possibly TRBD1 on 5 matching bases. This clonotype was obtained from an adult who received the AZD1222 COVID-19 vaccine. The source material was peripheral blood, sampled 28 days after the second AZD1222 dose. CDR3: CASSLYRQNTEAFF. The CDR3, as DNA: TGTGCCAGCAGTTTGTACAGGCAGAACACTGAAGCTTTCTTT.